The following is a TCR beta chain sequence with its context. The sample comes from a study of OX40 agonist ivuxolimab in advanced cancers. Profiled with immunoSEQ multiplex PCR; TCRdb holds only in-frame clones, not every one. This table holds 80,000 or so clones, roughly 81% found once. Between the trimmed V and J ends, which lost 0 bases and 3 bases, there was a span of 13 bases. This CDR3 has 15 residues. CDR1 is SGHRS and CDR2 is YFSETQ in the germline V gene. The specimen was CD4+ or CD8+ T cells sorted from blood, collected in a trial of the OX40 agonist ivuxolimab. The rearrangement uses TRBV5-1 and TRBJ2-7; a possible D gene is TRBD2 (6 bases). The receptor comes from an adult with an advanced solid tumor such as melanoma, head and neck, liver or kidney cancer. The CDR3 here is CASSLVQGGIYEQYF. The CDR3 DNA reads as TGCGCCAGCAGCTTGGTTCAGGGAGGAATCTACGAGCAGTACTTC.